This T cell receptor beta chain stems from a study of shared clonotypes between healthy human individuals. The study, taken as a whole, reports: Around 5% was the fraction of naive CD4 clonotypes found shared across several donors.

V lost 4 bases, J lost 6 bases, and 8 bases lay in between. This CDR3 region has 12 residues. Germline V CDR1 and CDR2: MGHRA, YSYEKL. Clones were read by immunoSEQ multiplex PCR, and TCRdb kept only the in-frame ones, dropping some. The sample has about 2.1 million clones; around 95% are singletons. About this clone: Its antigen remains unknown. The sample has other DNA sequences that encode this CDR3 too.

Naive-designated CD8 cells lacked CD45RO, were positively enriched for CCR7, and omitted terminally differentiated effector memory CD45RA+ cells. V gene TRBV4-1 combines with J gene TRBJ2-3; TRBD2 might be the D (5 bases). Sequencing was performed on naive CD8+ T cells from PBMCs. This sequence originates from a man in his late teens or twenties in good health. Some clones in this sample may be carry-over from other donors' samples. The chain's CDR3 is CASSLIADTQYF. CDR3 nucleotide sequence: TGCGCCAGCAGCCTCATAGCGGATACGCAGTATTTT.